This record concerns one T cell receptor (beta chain) sequence. Clones were read by immunoSEQ multiplex PCR, and TCRdb kept only the in-frame ones, dropping some. The repertoire holds over 2 million clones, 85% to 95% seen once, with 0.3% to 0.4% in the top ten. This sample is drawn from a study of shared clonotypes between healthy human individuals. The germline CDR1 and CDR2 sequences are LNHDA and SQIVND (reference sequence). This CDR3 is built from 14 residues. V was cut by 7 bases and J by 2 bases, with 14 bases left in between. This chain joins TRBV19 and TRBJ1-2, with D tentatively TRBD1 (5 bases). The source material was naive CD4+ T cells from PBMCs. Indicated subset: CD45RA+ positively selected. This sequence was found in a man aged 18 to 29 in good health. Some clones in this sample may be carry-over from other donors' samples. The CDR3 DNA follows: TGTGCCAGTAATAAAAGGGACGGGAACTATGGCTACACCTTC. It encodes CASNKRDGNYGYTF. The full variable domain, its missing parts supplied by reference TRBV19 and TRBJ1-2, is DGGITQSPKYLFRKEGQNVTLSCEQNLNHDAMYWYRQDPGQGLRLIYYSQIVNDFQKGDIAEGYSVSREKKESFPLTVTSAQKNPTAFYLCASNKRDGNYGYTFGSGTRLTVV.